The rows below give T cell receptor beta chains drawn from one sample of a study of CD8 T cells in ankylosing spondylitis. Via MiXCR, TCRdb re-called the 5' RACE reads, giving one row per CDR3 protein. This table holds some 840,000 distinct CDR3 sequences, 10% to 15% found once. The sample was blood, either unsorted or a sorted T cell fraction (not recorded which). Receptor source: a male donor with ankylosing spondylitis. Both conserved end residues are part of each CDR3. A D gene is named only where the DNA matches it firmly. Clone sizes are given selectively: once, few, many, or a class where the clone is expanded.

abundance: -
j_gene: TRBJ2-7
v_gene: TRBV12-3/TRBV12-4
len: 16
d_gene: -
CDR3nt: TGTGCCAGCAGTTTAAGGGGGGAAGGCGGACTCTACGAGCAGTACTTC
CDR3aa: CASSLRGEGGLYEQYF

abundance: few
j_gene: TRBJ2-1
v_gene: TRBV5-1
len: 14
d_gene: TRBD2
CDR3nt: TGCGCCAGCAGCTTGTTCGCGGGAGTAGGTGAGCAGTTCTTC
CDR3aa: CASSLFAGVGEQFF

abundance: few
j_gene: TRBJ2-5
v_gene: TRBV20-1
len: 13
d_gene: -
CDR3nt: TGCAGTGCGGGAGGGGGAGTATGGGAGACCCAGTACTTC
CDR3aa: CSAGGGVWETQYF

abundance: few
j_gene: TRBJ2-7
v_gene: TRBV6-1
len: 14
d_gene: -
CDR3nt: TGTGCCAGCAGCCCGACAGTTAGGTACTACGAGCAGTACTTC
CDR3aa: CASSPTVRYYEQYF

abundance: few
j_gene: TRBJ2-3
v_gene: TRBV5-1
len: 13
d_gene: -
CDR3nt: TGCGCCAGCAGCTTGTCGACGGCAGATACGCAGTATTTT
CDR3aa: CASSLSTADTQYF

abundance: many
j_gene: TRBJ2-4
v_gene: TRBV29-1
len: 15
d_gene: TRBD2
CDR3nt: TGCAGCGTTTACGGGGGGGGCCTAGCCAAAAACATTCAGTACTTC
CDR3aa: CSVYGGGLAKNIQYF

abundance: few
j_gene: TRBJ2-3
v_gene: TRBV5-1
len: 15
d_gene: -
CDR3nt: TGCGCCAGCAGCAGGGGCCGGGGTATAACAGATACGCAGTATTTT
CDR3aa: CASSRGRGITDTQYF

abundance: -
j_gene: TRBJ2-2
v_gene: TRBV9
len: 16
d_gene: TRBD1
CDR3nt: TGTGCCAGCAGCGTTGCGACAGGGATTCGAACCGGGGAGCTGTTTTTT
CDR3aa: CASSVATGIRTGELFF

abundance: few
j_gene: TRBJ1-2
v_gene: TRBV29-1
len: 13
d_gene: -
CDR3nt: TGCAGCGCAACTTACGAGGTTAACTATGGCTACACCTTC
CDR3aa: CSATYEVNYGYTF

abundance: -
j_gene: TRBJ2-3
v_gene: TRBV6-2/TRBV6-3
len: 15
d_gene: -
CDR3nt: TGTGCCAGCAGTTACGCCCTACCTTTCACAGATACGCAGTATTTT
CDR3aa: CASSYALPFTDTQYF

abundance: many
j_gene: TRBJ2-7
v_gene: TRBV10-3
len: 15
d_gene: TRBD2
CDR3nt: TGTGCCATCGGCGGACTAGCGGGAGGGCGACGCGAGCAGTACTTC
CDR3aa: CAIGGLAGGRREQYF

abundance: -
j_gene: TRBJ1-5
v_gene: TRBV7-6
len: 15
d_gene: -
CDR3nt: TGTGCCAGCAGCTTTCGGGGTAGGGTCAATCAGCCCCAGCATTTT
CDR3aa: CASSFRGRVNQPQHF

abundance: many
j_gene: TRBJ2-3
v_gene: TRBV27
len: 14
d_gene: -
CDR3nt: TGTGCCAGCAGTAAGACAGGATTCTTGGATACGCAGTATTTT
CDR3aa: CASSKTGFLDTQYF

abundance: few
j_gene: TRBJ2-5
v_gene: TRBV10-3
len: 15
d_gene: TRBD1
CDR3nt: TGTGCCATCAGTGGGACAGGGGGCGCCAAGGAGACCCAGTACTTC
CDR3aa: CAISGTGGAKETQYF

abundance: few
j_gene: TRBJ2-2
v_gene: TRBV12-3/TRBV12-4
len: 16
d_gene: -
CDR3nt: TGTGCCAGCAGTTTAAACCCAGGACGGTACACCGGGGAGCTGTTTTTT
CDR3aa: CASSLNPGRYTGELFF

abundance: -
j_gene: TRBJ2-1
v_gene: TRBV27
len: 17
d_gene: -
CDR3nt: TGTGCCAGCAGTTTACGTGGCCGAGCGGACACCTACAATGAGCAGTTCTTC
CDR3aa: CASSLRGRADTYNEQFF

abundance: many
j_gene: TRBJ2-7
v_gene: TRBV12-3/TRBV12-4
len: 15
d_gene: TRBD2
CDR3nt: TGTGCCAGCAGCCCGGGGCTAGCGGGAGTCCACGAGCAGTACTTC
CDR3aa: CASSPGLAGVHEQYF

abundance: few
j_gene: TRBJ2-5
v_gene: TRBV5-5
len: 13
d_gene: -
CDR3nt: TGTGCCAGCAGCTTTGTGTTGATGAGGACCCAGTACTTC
CDR3aa: CASSFVLMRTQYF

abundance: -
j_gene: TRBJ1-1
v_gene: TRBV20-1
len: 13
d_gene: -
CDR3nt: TGCAGTGCTGGATTAGACCTGAACACTGAAGCTTTCTTT
CDR3aa: CSAGLDLNTEAFF

abundance: many
j_gene: TRBJ2-1
v_gene: TRBV7-2
len: 13
d_gene: -
CDR3nt: TGTGCCAGCAGCACCCGTGGGACAAATGAGCAGTTCTTC
CDR3aa: CASSTRGTNEQFF

abundance: -
j_gene: TRBJ1-5
v_gene: TRBV20-1
len: 13
d_gene: -
CDR3nt: TGCAGTGCGGCGGGTAATAGCAATCAGCCCCAGCATTTT
CDR3aa: CSAAGNSNQPQHF

abundance: -
j_gene: TRBJ2-1
v_gene: TRBV4-3
len: 14
d_gene: -
CDR3nt: TGCGCCAGCAGCCATCCGGACAGCTACAATGAGCAGTTCTTC
CDR3aa: CASSHPDSYNEQFF

abundance: -
j_gene: TRBJ1-3
v_gene: TRBV7-2
len: 16
d_gene: -
CDR3nt: TGTGCCAGCACCCCTTTCGACGCCCGTGCAGGAAACACCATATATTTT
CDR3aa: CASTPFDARAGNTIYF

abundance: few
j_gene: TRBJ2-3
v_gene: TRBV4-2
len: 17
d_gene: -
CDR3nt: TGTGCCAGCAGCCAAGATAGGGGGAAGTATTTCACAGATACGCAGTATTTT
CDR3aa: CASSQDRGKYFTDTQYF

abundance: many
j_gene: TRBJ1-1
v_gene: TRBV5-1
len: 14
d_gene: -
CDR3nt: TGCGCCAGCAGCTTGGCTCTGATGAACACTGAAGCTTTCTTT
CDR3aa: CASSLALMNTEAFF

abundance: few
j_gene: TRBJ2-5
v_gene: TRBV6-1
len: 14
d_gene: -
CDR3nt: TGTGCCAGCAGCCAGGGTTTCGACGGGGAGACCCAGTACTTC
CDR3aa: CASSQGFDGETQYF

abundance: -
j_gene: TRBJ1-1
v_gene: TRBV18
len: 14
d_gene: -
CDR3nt: TGTGCCAGCTCACCGGAGCTTGCGAACACTGAAGCTTTCTTT
CDR3aa: CASSPELANTEAFF

abundance: -
j_gene: TRBJ2-7
v_gene: TRBV4-2
len: 16
d_gene: -
CDR3nt: TGTGCCAGCAGCCAACAAGCAGCCAGTGGGCCGTACGAGCAGTACTTC
CDR3aa: CASSQQAASGPYEQYF

abundance: few
j_gene: TRBJ1-2
v_gene: TRBV11-1
len: 14
d_gene: -
CDR3nt: TGTGCCAGCAGCCTATCCAGCGGGGACTATGGCTACACCTTC
CDR3aa: CASSLSSGDYGYTF

abundance: few
j_gene: TRBJ2-7
v_gene: TRBV10-3
len: 14
d_gene: TRBD2
CDR3nt: TGTGCCATCAGCCCTAGCGGGGGGGCCTACGAGCAGTACTTC
CDR3aa: CAISPSGGAYEQYF

abundance: many
j_gene: TRBJ2-7
v_gene: TRBV29-1
len: 12
d_gene: TRBD1
CDR3nt: TGCAGCTTTGGGACAGGGGGGAACGAGCAGTACTTC
CDR3aa: CSFGTGGNEQYF

abundance: many
j_gene: TRBJ2-2
v_gene: TRBV5-1
len: 16
d_gene: TRBD2
CDR3nt: TGCGCCAGCAGCCAACGGACTAGCGGAAACACCGGGGAGCTGTTTTTT
CDR3aa: CASSQRTSGNTGELFF

abundance: few
j_gene: TRBJ2-1
v_gene: TRBV7-2
len: 16
d_gene: -
CDR3nt: TGTGCCAGCAGAACACTAGGGGTCAGCTCCTACAATGAGCAGTTCTTC
CDR3aa: CASRTLGVSSYNEQFF

abundance: -
j_gene: TRBJ1-1
v_gene: TRBV12-3/TRBV12-4
len: 14
d_gene: -
CDR3nt: TGTGCCAGCAGTCCTCCCCGCATGAACACTGAAGCTTTCTTT
CDR3aa: CASSPPRMNTEAFF

abundance: -
j_gene: TRBJ2-1
v_gene: TRBV20-1
len: 16
d_gene: -
CDR3nt: TGCAGTGCGCCTTCTGCGTCTAGCGAGTACAACAATGAGCAGTTCTTC
CDR3aa: CSAPSASSEYNNEQFF

abundance: -
j_gene: TRBJ2-1
v_gene: TRBV27
len: 15
d_gene: -
CDR3nt: TGTGCCAGCAGGGGAGACAGCTTCCCCTACAATGAGCAGTTCTTC
CDR3aa: CASRGDSFPYNEQFF

abundance: many
j_gene: TRBJ2-1
v_gene: TRBV7-2
len: 15
d_gene: -
CDR3nt: TGTGCCAGCAGCTTCGGGAGCTCCTCCTACAATGAGCAGTTCTTC
CDR3aa: CASSFGSSSYNEQFF

abundance: few
j_gene: TRBJ2-1
v_gene: TRBV20-1
len: 15
d_gene: TRBD2
CDR3nt: TGCAGTGCCCAGGGGCAGCGGGAGTTCTACAATGAGCAGTTCTTC
CDR3aa: CSAQGQREFYNEQFF

abundance: few
j_gene: TRBJ2-1
v_gene: TRBV5-5
len: 15
d_gene: -
CDR3nt: TGTGCCAGCAGCTTTGTTTTCAGCTCCTACAATGAGCAGTTCTTC
CDR3aa: CASSFVFSSYNEQFF

abundance: many
j_gene: TRBJ1-1
v_gene: TRBV5-1
len: 14
d_gene: -
CDR3nt: TGCGCCAGCAGCCGGGGACCCACGAACACTGAAGCTTTCTTT
CDR3aa: CASSRGPTNTEAFF

abundance: many
j_gene: TRBJ2-1
v_gene: TRBV20-1
len: 15
d_gene: -
CDR3nt: TGCAGTGCGCAGACATCCTTGAGCTCCTACAATGAGCAGTTCTTC
CDR3aa: CSAQTSLSSYNEQFF

abundance: many
j_gene: TRBJ1-2
v_gene: TRBV5-6
len: 13
d_gene: -
CDR3nt: TGTGCCAGCAGCTTGGAACAGCGGGGTGGCTACACCTTC
CDR3aa: CASSLEQRGGYTF

abundance: many
j_gene: TRBJ2-3
v_gene: TRBV9
len: 14
d_gene: -
CDR3nt: TGTGCCAGCAGCGTAAGGGACAGCACAGATACGCAGTATTTT
CDR3aa: CASSVRDSTDTQYF

abundance: few
j_gene: TRBJ2-5
v_gene: TRBV7-9
len: 14
d_gene: -
CDR3nt: TGTGCCAGCAGCTTTCGGGACCCCGGGGGGACCCAGTACTTC
CDR3aa: CASSFRDPGGTQYF

abundance: few
j_gene: TRBJ2-2
v_gene: TRBV10-3
len: 16
d_gene: TRBD1
CDR3nt: TGTGCCATCAGTCGAAACGGACAGGGCCGGGTCGGGGAGCTGTTTTTT
CDR3aa: CAISRNGQGRVGELFF

abundance: few
j_gene: TRBJ1-4
v_gene: TRBV7-9
len: 13
d_gene: -
CDR3nt: TGTGCCAGCAGCGACTATGAGGGGACGGAACTGTTTTTT
CDR3aa: CASSDYEGTELFF

abundance: -
j_gene: TRBJ1-1
v_gene: TRBV20-1
len: 15
d_gene: -
CDR3nt: TGCAGTGCTTGGAGCACACGGACCGGGAACACTGAAGCTTTCTTT
CDR3aa: CSAWSTRTGNTEAFF

abundance: many
j_gene: TRBJ1-2
v_gene: TRBV5-1
len: 13
d_gene: -
CDR3nt: TGCGCCAGCAGCCAGTCGTCTAACTATGGCTACACCTTC
CDR3aa: CASSQSSNYGYTF

abundance: few
j_gene: TRBJ1-4
v_gene: TRBV15
len: 13
d_gene: -
CDR3nt: TGTGCCACGCAGAGGGACACAAATGAAAAACTGTTTTTT
CDR3aa: CATQRDTNEKLFF

abundance: many
j_gene: TRBJ2-3
v_gene: TRBV29-1
len: 11
d_gene: -
CDR3nt: TGCAGCGTAGCCCCTGGAGATACGCAGTATTTT
CDR3aa: CSVAPGDTQYF

abundance: few
j_gene: TRBJ2-5
v_gene: TRBV28
len: 11
d_gene: -
CDR3nt: TGTGCCAGCAGTCCCCGGACGGACCAGTACTTC
CDR3aa: CASSPRTDQYF

abundance: many
j_gene: TRBJ2-3
v_gene: TRBV7-2
len: 12
d_gene: -
CDR3nt: TGTGCCAGCAGCCACGAACTAGATACGCAGTATTTT
CDR3aa: CASSHELDTQYF

abundance: -
j_gene: TRBJ2-5
v_gene: TRBV29-1
len: 12
d_gene: -
CDR3nt: TGCAGCGTCGACCTAGACTCAGAGACCCAGTACTTC
CDR3aa: CSVDLDSETQYF